This paragraph reports one T cell receptor (beta chain). The target antigen is unknown. Germline V gene sequence: CDR1 SGHVS, CDR2 FNYEAQ. With 1 base removed from V and 0 bases from J, the gap between germline ends came to 9 bases. The CDR3 loop spans 16 amino acids. The data are from a study of cytomegalovirus exposure and HLA in healthy donors. At the level of the study: Among about 179 million T cells, an earlier analysis found roughly 100 million unique TCR beta sequences. Genotyping showed 81% of roughly 400 donors falling in the Caucasian-associated ancestry cluster. Study results and caveats: Researchers counted about 150 TCR beta chains as cytomegalovirus-associated.

The primer mix had 60 Vbeta and 13 Jbeta primers. Original processing methods: Counted up in a later analysis, unique TCR beta chains came to 65 million to 80 million, with some 9.9 million shared. Sequenced by immunoSEQ multiplex PCR; TCRdb stores in-frame clones only, minus some. For V, J and clone size, that table is used; D and trimming come from the DNA. Among over 95,000 clones, less than 80% were seen once, and the ten largest hold more than 1.5%. The sequenced material came from PBMCs. The TCR was taken from a man aged 40-55 years in good health and CMV-seronegative. V is TRBV7-6 and J is TRBJ2-2; no firm D call. In DNA form, the CDR3 reads TGTGCCAGCAGCTTAGTTGTCAGTTCGAACACCGGGGAGCTGTTTTTT. Translating it yields CASSLVVSSNTGELFF.